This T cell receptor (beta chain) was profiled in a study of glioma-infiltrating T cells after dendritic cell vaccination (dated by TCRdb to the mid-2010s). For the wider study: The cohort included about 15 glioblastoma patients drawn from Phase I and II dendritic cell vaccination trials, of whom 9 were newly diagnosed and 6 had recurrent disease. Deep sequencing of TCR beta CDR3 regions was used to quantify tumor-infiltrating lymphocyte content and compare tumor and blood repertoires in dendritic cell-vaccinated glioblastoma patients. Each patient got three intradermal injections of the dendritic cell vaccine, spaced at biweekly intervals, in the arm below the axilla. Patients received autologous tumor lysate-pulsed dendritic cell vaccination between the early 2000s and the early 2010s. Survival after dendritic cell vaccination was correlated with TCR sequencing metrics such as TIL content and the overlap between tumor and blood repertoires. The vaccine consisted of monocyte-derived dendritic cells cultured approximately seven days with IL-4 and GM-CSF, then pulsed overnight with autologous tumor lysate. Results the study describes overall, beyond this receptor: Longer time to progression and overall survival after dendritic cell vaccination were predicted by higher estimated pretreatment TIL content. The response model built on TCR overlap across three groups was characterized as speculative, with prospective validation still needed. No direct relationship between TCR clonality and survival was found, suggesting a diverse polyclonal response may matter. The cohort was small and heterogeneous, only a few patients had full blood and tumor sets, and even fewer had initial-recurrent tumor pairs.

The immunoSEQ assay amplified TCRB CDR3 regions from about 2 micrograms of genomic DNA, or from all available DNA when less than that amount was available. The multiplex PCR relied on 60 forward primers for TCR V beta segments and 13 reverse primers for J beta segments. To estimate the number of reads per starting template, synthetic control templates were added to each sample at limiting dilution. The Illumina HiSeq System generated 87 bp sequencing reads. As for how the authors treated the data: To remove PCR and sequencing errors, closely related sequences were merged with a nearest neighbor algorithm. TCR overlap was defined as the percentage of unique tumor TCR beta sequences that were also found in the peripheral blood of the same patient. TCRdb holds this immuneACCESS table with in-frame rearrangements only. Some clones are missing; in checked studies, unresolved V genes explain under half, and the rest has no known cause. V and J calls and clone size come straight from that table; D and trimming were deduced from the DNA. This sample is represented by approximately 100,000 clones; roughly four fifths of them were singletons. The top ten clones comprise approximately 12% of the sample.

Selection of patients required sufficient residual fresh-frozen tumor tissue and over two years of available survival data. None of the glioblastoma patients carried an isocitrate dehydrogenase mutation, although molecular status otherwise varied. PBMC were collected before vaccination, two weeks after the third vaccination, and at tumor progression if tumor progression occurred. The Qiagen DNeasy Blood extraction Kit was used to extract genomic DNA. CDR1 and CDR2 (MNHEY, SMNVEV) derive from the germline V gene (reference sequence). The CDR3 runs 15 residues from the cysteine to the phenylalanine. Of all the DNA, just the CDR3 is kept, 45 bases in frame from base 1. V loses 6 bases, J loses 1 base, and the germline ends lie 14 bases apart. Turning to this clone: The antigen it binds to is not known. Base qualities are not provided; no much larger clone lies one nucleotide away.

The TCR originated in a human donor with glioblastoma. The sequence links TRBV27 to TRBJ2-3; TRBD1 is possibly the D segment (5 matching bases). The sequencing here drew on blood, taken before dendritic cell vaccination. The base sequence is TGTGCCAGCAGAAGTTGGGGCGAAGGCACAGATACGCAGTATTTT. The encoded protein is CASRSWGEGTDTQYF.